The next 2 T cell receptor beta chains were all read from a single sample in a study of vaccination effects on CD4 cells after COVID-19. Produced via immunoSEQ multiplex PCR; TCRdb's table is partial and in-frame only. Of 60,000 to 90,000 clones in the sample, about 86% were seen once. Sequencing followed a ViraFEST assay step that expanded antigen-specific CD4+ T cells with viral peptide pools. When around 10 days of culture had elapsed, CD4+ T cells were isolated. Vaccination of participants consisted of two doses of either the BNT162b2 or mRNA-1273 vaccine. Their specific antigens are unknown. The sample in question was CD4+ T cells from PBMCs cultured with HCoV-229E spike peptides, obtained after COVID-19 vaccination. All receptors derive from a human donor who received a COVID-19 vaccine.

J is TRBJ2-5 and V is TRBV19; the D gene is possibly TRBD2 (6 bases). This CDR3 region has 13 residues. V was cut by 5 bases and J by 7 bases, with 14 bases left in between. In germline, CDR1 is LNHDA, CDR2 SQIVND (reference sequence). This CDR3 is CASSQGSGGTQYF. CDR3 DNA: TGTGCCAGTAGTCAGGGCTCCGGGGGGACCCAGTACTTC.

The chain employs TRBV7-2 and TRBJ2-2; 9 bases agree with TRBD2. V was clipped by 5 bases and J by 4 bases; unmatched bases: 8. CDR1 is SGHTA and CDR2 is FQGNSA in the germline V gene. This CDR3 is built from 16 residues. The CDR3 here is CASSTSGGIFTGELFF. In DNA, the CDR3 is TGTGCCAGCAGCACCAGCGGGGGGATATTCACCGGGGAGCTGTTTTTT.